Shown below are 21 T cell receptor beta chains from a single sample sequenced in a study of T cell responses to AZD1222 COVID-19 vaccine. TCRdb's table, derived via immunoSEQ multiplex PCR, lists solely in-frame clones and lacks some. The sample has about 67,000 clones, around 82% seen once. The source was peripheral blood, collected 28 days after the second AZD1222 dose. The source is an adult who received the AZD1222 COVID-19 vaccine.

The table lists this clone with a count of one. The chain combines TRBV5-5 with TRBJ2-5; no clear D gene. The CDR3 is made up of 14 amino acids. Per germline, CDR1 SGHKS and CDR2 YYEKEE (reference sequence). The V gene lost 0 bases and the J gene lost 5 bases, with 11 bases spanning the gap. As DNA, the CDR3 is TGTGCCAGCAGCTTGGTAGTGATACGGGAGACCCAGTACTTC. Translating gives CASSLVVIRETQYF. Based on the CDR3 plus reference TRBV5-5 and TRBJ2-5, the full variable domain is DAGVTQSPTHLIKTRGQQVTLRCSPISGHKSVSWYQQVLGQGPQFIFQYYEKEERGRGNFPDRFSARQFPNYSSELNVNALLLGDSALYLCASSLVVIRETQYFGPGTRLLVL.

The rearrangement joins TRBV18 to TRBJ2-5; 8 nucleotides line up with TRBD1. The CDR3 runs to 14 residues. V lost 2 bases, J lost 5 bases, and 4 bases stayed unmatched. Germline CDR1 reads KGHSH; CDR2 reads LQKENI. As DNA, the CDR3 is TGTGCCAGCTCACCAGGGACAGGCGGGGAGACCCAGTACTTC. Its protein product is CASSPGTGGETQYF.

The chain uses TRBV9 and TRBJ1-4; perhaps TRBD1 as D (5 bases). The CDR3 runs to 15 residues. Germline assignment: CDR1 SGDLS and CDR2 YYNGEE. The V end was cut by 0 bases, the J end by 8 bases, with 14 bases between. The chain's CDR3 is CASSVGGLRGEKLFF. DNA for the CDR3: TGTGCCAGCAGCGTAGGGGGTCTGAGGGGAGAAAAACTGTTTTTT.

As DNA, the CDR3 is TGTGCCAGCAGCCATCGACCTAGCACAGATACGCAGTATTTT. This sequence encodes CASSHRPSTDTQYF. This chain joins TRBV3-1 (or the pseudogene TRBV3-2) and TRBJ2-3, with D unresolved. Germline-derived CDR1 and CDR2 are LGHDT and YNNKEL (reference sequence). CDR3 length: 14 residues. The germline V and J ends were trimmed by 3 bases and 0 bases, with 7 bases remaining between them.

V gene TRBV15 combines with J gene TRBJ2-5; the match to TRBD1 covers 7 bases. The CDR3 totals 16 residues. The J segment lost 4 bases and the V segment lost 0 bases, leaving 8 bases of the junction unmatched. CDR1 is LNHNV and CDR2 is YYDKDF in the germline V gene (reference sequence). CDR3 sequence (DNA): TGTGCCACCAGCAGAGACCTGACAGGGTCTTTAGAGACCCAGTACTTC. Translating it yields CATSRDLTGSLETQYF.

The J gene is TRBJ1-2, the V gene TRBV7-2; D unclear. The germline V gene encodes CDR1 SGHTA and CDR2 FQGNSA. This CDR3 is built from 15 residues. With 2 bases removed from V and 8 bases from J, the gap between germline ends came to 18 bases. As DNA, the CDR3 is TGTGCCAGCAGCTTAATTGTGGGCCCCACGAGAGGCTACACCTTC. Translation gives CASSLIVGPTRGYTF. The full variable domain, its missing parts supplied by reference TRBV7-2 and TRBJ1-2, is GAGVSQSPSNKVTEKGKDVELRCDPISGHTALYWYRQSLGQGLEFLIYFQGNSAPDKSGLPSDRFSAERTGGSVSTLTIQRTQQEDSAVYLCASSLIVGPTRGYTFGSGTRLTVV.

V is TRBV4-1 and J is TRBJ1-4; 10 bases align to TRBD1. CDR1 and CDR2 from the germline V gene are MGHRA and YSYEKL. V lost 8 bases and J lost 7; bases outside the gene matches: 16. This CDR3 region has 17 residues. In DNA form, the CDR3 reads TGCGCCAGCGGGGCGGAGACAGGGGGCATTGGTGGTGAAAAACTGTTTTTT. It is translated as CASGAETGGIGGEKLFF.

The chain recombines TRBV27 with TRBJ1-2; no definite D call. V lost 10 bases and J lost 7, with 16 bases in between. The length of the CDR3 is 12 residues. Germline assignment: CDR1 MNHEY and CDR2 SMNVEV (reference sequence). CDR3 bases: TGTGCCATCTTTTCTCCAGTTTCTGGCTACACCTTC. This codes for CAIFSPVSGYTF.

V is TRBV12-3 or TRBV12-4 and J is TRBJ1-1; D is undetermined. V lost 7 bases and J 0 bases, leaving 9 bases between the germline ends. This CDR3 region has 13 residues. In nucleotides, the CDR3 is TGTGCCAGCACAACACAGCTGAACACTGAAGCTTTCTTT. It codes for CASTTQLNTEAFF.

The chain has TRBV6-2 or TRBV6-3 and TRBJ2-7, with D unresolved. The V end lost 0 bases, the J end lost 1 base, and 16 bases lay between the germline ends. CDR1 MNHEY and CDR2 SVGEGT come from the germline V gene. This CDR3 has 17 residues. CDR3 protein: CASSYSDLGRRSYEQYF. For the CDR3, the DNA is TGTGCCAGCAGTTACTCGGATCTGGGCAGGCGTTCCTACGAGCAGTACTTC.

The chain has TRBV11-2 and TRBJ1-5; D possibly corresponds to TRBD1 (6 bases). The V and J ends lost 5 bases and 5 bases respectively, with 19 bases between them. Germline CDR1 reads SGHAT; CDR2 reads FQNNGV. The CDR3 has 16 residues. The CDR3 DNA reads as TGTGCCAGCAGCAAAGGGACACACGTCGGCTATCAGCCCCAGCATTTT. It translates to CASSKGTHVGYQPQHF.

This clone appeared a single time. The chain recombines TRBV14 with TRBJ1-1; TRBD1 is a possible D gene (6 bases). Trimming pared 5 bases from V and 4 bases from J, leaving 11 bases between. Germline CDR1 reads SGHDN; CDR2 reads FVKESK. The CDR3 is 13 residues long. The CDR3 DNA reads TGTGCCAGCAGCTACGGGACAACCACTGAAGCTTTCTTT. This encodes CASSYGTTTEAFF.

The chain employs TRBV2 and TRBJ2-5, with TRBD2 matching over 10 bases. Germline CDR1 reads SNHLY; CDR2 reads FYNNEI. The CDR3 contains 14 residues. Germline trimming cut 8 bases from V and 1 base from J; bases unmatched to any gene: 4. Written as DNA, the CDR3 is TGTGCCAGCGATCTAGCGGGGGTCCAAGAGACCCAGTACTTC. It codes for CASDLAGVQETQYF.

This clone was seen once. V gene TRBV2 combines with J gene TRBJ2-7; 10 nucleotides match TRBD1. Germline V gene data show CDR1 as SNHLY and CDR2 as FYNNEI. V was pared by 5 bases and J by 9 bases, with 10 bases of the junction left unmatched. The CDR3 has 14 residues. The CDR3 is CASSTVMDRGRQYF. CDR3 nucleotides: TGTGCCAGCAGTACCGTTATGGACAGGGGGAGGCAGTACTTC.

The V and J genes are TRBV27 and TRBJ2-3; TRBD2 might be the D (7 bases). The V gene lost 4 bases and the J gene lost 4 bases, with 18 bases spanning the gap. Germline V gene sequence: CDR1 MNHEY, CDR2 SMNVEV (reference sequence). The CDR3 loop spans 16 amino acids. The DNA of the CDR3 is TGTGCCAGCAGTTCCCCTAGAGGGGGGGCGCCAGATACGCAGTATTTT. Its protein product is CASSSPRGGAPDTQYF.

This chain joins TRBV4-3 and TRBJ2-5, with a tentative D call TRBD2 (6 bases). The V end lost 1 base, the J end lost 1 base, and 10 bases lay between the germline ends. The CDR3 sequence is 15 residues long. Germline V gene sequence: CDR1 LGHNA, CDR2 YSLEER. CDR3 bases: TGCGCCAGCAGCCAAGGGTCTAGCGCCCAAGAGACCCAGTACTTC. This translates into CASSQGSSAQETQYF.

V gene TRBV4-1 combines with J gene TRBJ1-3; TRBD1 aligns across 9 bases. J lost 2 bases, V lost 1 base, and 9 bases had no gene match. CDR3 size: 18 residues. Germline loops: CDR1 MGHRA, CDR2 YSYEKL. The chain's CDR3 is CASSQVIRQGVAGNTIYF. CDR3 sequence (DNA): TGCGCCAGCAGCCAAGTTATAAGACAGGGGGTCGCTGGAAACACCATATATTTT.

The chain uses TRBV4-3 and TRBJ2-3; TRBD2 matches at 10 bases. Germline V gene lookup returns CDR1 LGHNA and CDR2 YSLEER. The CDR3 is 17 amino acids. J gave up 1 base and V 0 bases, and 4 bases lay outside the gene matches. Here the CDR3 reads CASSQEHTSGGTDTQYF. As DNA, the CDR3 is TGCGCCAGCAGCCAAGAGCATACTAGCGGGGGCACAGATACGCAGTATTTT.

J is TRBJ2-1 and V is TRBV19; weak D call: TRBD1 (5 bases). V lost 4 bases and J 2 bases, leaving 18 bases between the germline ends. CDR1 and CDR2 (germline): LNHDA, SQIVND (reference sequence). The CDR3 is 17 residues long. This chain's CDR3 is CASSTGIAPGPYNEQFF. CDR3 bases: TGTGCCAGTAGTACAGGGATTGCGCCAGGGCCCTACAATGAGCAGTTCTTC.

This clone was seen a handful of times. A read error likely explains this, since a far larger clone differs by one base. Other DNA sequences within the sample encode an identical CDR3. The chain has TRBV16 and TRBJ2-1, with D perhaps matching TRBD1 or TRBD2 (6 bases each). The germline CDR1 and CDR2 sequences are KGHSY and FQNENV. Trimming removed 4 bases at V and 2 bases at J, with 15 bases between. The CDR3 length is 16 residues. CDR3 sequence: CASSPPPGGPYNEQFF. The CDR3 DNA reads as TGTGCCAGCAGCCCCCCGCCCGGGGGCCCCTACAATGAGCAGTTCTTC.

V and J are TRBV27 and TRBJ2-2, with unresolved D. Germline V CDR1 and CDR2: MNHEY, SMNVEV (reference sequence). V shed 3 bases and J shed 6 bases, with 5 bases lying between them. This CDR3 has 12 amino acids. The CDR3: CASSFYPGELFF. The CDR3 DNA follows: TGTGCCAGCAGTTTTTATCCCGGGGAGCTGTTTTTT.